The rows below give T cell receptor beta chains drawn from one sample of a study of PD-1 blockade in classical Hodgkin lymphoma. Repertoires were generated with immunoSEQ multiplex PCR, while TCRdb's copy carries only in-frame clones and drops some. This table has nearly 60,000 clones, approximately 90% appearing once. The sample was peripheral blood mononuclear cells (PBMCs), taken before the second cycle of nivolumab. The receptors were gathered from a human donor with classical Hodgkin lymphoma. Each CDR3 is given with its conserved first and last residue. The order of the fields is clone size, J gene, V gene, D gene, CDR3 protein, CDR3 DNA. The D gene is left open where the match is weak. A row's size may be missing; if present it is once, few, many or a size class.

>NA|TRBJ2-2|TRBV6-5|NA
CASSPNKVSTGELFF
TGTGCCAGCAGCCCCAATAAAGTGTCCACCGGGGAGCTGTTTTTT
>once|TRBJ1-4|TRBV9|TRBD1
CASSAPGQGNEKLFF
TGTGCCAGCAGCGCACCGGGACAGGGTAATGAAAAACTGTTTTTT
>NA|TRBJ2-6|TRBV9|NA
CASSVPPHGNPFTGANVLTF
TGTGCCAGCAGCGTCCCCCCTCACGGGAACCCCTTTACTGGGGCCAACGTCCTGACTTTC
>once|TRBJ2-5|TRBV30|NA
CAWSLSGETQYF
TGTGCCTGGAGTCTCTCTGGCGAGACCCAGTACTTC
>NA|TRBJ1-4|TRBV10-3|NA
CAINTGPGDEKLFF
TGTGCCATCAATACAGGGCCGGGCGATGAAAAACTGTTTTTT
>NA|TRBJ2-1|TRBV4-2|NA
CASSQDIDEQFF
TGTGCCAGCAGCCAAGATATCGATGAGCAGTTCTTC
>NA|TRBJ1-1|TRBV2|NA
CASSEGGFEAFF
TGTGCCAGCAGTGAAGGAGGGTTTGAAGCTTTCTTT
>NA|TRBJ1-1|TRBV27|TRBD1
CASSYQGQKAFF
TGTGCCAGCAGTTACCAGGGACAGAAAGCTTTCTTT
>NA|TRBJ1-3|TRBV2|NA
CASSEGVAAGNTIYF
TGTGCCAGCAGTGAAGGGGTCGCAGCTGGAAACACCATATATTTT
>NA|TRBJ2-7|TRBV19|TRBD2
CATRLAPAPNYEQYF
TGTGCCACCAGACTAGCGCCAGCACCGAACTACGAGCAGTACTTC
>NA|TRBJ2-2|TRBV6-6|NA
CAAAGGRAGELFF
TGTGCCGCCGCAGGGGGGCGGGCCGGGGAGCTGTTTTTT
>NA|TRBJ2-3|TRBV7-3|NA
CASSLTRAASDTQYF
TGTGCCAGCAGCTTAACGCGGGCCGCCTCAGATACGCAGTATTTT
>NA|TRBJ2-7|TRBV10-3|NA
CAINPYGGRYEQYF
TGTGCCATCAATCCGTACGGGGGGCGGTACGAGCAGTACTTC
>NA|TRBJ1-3|TRBV7-8|TRBD1
CASSGTGTVSGNTIYF
TGTGCCAGCAGCGGGACAGGGACAGTTTCTGGAAACACCATATATTTT
>few|TRBJ2-7|TRBV6-1|NA
CASSTRADYEQYF
TGTGCCAGCAGCACAAGGGCTGACTACGAGCAGTACTTC
>few|TRBJ2-5|TRBV7-9|NA
CASSLQSAGRIQETQYF
TGTGCCAGCAGCTTGCAATCTGCAGGGAGGATACAAGAGACCCAGTACTTC
>NA|TRBJ2-5|TRBV7-3|NA
CASSPNSFRETQYF
TGTGCCAGCAGCCCTAACAGTTTCCGAGAGACCCAGTACTTC
>NA|TRBJ1-1|TRBV7-8|NA
CASRGRTGNTEAFF
TGTGCCAGCAGGGGTAGGACTGGGAACACTGAAGCTTTCTTT
>NA|TRBJ2-1|TRBV5-8|TRBD2
CASSFGLAGVNEQFF
TGTGCCAGCAGCTTTGGGCTAGCGGGGGTCAATGAGCAGTTCTTC
>once|TRBJ2-3|TRBV15|TRBD2
CATSRGASGKSDTQYF
TGTGCCACCAGCAGAGGGGCTAGCGGAAAATCAGATACGCAGTATTTT
>once|TRBJ2-7|TRBV9|TRBD1
CASSVAGTGGLDEQYF
TGTGCCAGCAGCGTAGCCGGGACAGGGGGCTTGGACGAGCAGTACTTC
>NA|TRBJ2-2|TRBV25-1|TRBD1
CASSVAGGPGELFF
TGTGCCAGCAGTGTGGCAGGGGGTCCCGGGGAGCTGTTTTTT
>NA|TRBJ2-3|TRBV2|NA
CASNIEAIRLTDTQYF
TGTGCCAGCAATATCGAGGCGATCCGTCTCACAGATACGCAGTATTTT
>NA|TRBJ2-1|TRBV6-5|NA
CATGYNEQFF
TGTGCCACGGGGTACAATGAGCAGTTCTTC
>NA|TRBJ2-7|TRBV28|TRBD2
CASSRTSGSRYEQYF
TGTGCCAGCAGTCGGACTAGCGGGAGTAGGTACGAGCAGTACTTC
>NA|TRBJ1-2|TRBV19|TRBD1
CATTGSYGYTF
TGTGCCACGACAGGGTCCTATGGCTACACCTTC
>few|TRBJ1-1|TRBV20-1|NA
CSAEGNTEAFF
TGCAGTGCCGAAGGGAACACTGAAGCTTTCTTT
>NA|TRBJ1-4|TRBV10-1|TRBD1
CASPSQGVNEKLFF
TGCGCCAGTCCTTCACAGGGGGTAAATGAAAAACTGTTTTTT
>NA|TRBJ2-3|TRBV7-8|NA
CASSPPQTTDTQYF
TGTGCCAGCAGCCCCCCCCAGACCACAGATACGCAGTATTTT
>once|TRBJ2-5|TRBV9|NA
CASSVEGNSYQETQYF
TGTGCCAGCAGCGTAGAGGGTAACTCCTACCAAGAGACCCAGTACTTC
>NA|TRBJ2-1|TRBV30|TRBD1
CAWSVGVGTGIYNEQFF
TGTGCCTGGAGTGTGGGGGTCGGGACAGGGATCTACAATGAGCAGTTCTTC
>NA|TRBJ1-5|TRBV28|NA
CASSFGGRNQPQHF
TGTGCCAGCAGTTTCGGGGGGAGAAATCAGCCCCAGCATTTT
>NA|TRBJ2-7|TRBV5-1|TRBD1
CASSLTTGPYEQYF
TGCGCCAGCAGCCTGACGACAGGGCCCTACGAGCAGTACTTC
>NA|TRBJ2-1|TRBV7-8|TRBD1
CASSTGRQGVNEQFF
TGTGCCAGCAGCACTGGGCGACAGGGGGTCAATGAGCAGTTCTTC
>NA|TRBJ2-7|TRBV5-1|NA
CASSLMEGVYYEQYF
TGCGCCAGCAGCTTGATGGAGGGAGTGTACTACGAGCAGTACTTC